Below, 4 T cell receptor beta chains from the same sample are listed, as sequenced in a study of T cells in localized non-small cell lung cancer. Method: immunoSEQ multiplex PCR; TCRdb's copy keeps in-frame clones and lacks some. The sample includes under 9,500 clones, around 92% seen only once; the top ten take approximately 7.5%. Sequenced here: peripheral blood, sampled before any cancer treatment. The receptor source for this set is a woman aged 40 to 75 with stage I squamous cell lung carcinoma.

The gene calls are TRBV29-1 and TRBJ2-1; 7 bases are a match to TRBD1. The CDR3 extends over 14 amino acids. The V gene end was trimmed by 3 bases and the J gene end by 2 bases; junction bases not matched to a gene: 4. From germline, CDR1 is SQVTM and CDR2 ANQGSEA. This CDR3 reads CSVDRDRAYNEQFF. The CDR3 DNA follows: TGCAGCGTTGACCGCGACAGGGCCTACAATGAGCAGTTCTTC.

About this clone itself: An end of the junction differs from the germline gene, which may be a read error. The V gene is TRBV20-1, the J gene TRBJ1-1, with D hard to call. In germline, CDR1 is DFQATT, CDR2 SNEGSKA (reference sequence). This CDR3 spans 11 amino acids. Here the CDR3 reads CSARWNAEAFF. In DNA, the CDR3 is TGCAGTGCTAGGTGGAACGCTGAAGCTTTCTTT.

The J gene is TRBJ2-2, the V gene TRBV6-1; D remains ambiguous. The germline gives CDR1 MNHNS, CDR2 SASEGT. Between the trimmed V and J ends, which lost 2 bases and 6 bases, there was a span of 4 bases. This CDR3 has 12 residues. In DNA, the CDR3 is TGTGCCAGCAGTGAATACCCCGGGGAGCTGTTTTTT. This encodes CASSEYPGELFF.

This chain connects TRBV6-1 to TRBJ2-5; weak D call: TRBD1 (5 bases). Germline-derived CDR1 and CDR2 are MNHNS and SASEGT. The CDR3 loop spans 14 amino acids. The V end lost 11 bases, the J end lost 4 bases, and 20 bases lay between the germline ends. The CDR3 bases are TGTGCCGTACAGGAAGAGTGGGTTCGAGAGACCCAGTACTTC. Protein product: CAVQEEWVRETQYF.